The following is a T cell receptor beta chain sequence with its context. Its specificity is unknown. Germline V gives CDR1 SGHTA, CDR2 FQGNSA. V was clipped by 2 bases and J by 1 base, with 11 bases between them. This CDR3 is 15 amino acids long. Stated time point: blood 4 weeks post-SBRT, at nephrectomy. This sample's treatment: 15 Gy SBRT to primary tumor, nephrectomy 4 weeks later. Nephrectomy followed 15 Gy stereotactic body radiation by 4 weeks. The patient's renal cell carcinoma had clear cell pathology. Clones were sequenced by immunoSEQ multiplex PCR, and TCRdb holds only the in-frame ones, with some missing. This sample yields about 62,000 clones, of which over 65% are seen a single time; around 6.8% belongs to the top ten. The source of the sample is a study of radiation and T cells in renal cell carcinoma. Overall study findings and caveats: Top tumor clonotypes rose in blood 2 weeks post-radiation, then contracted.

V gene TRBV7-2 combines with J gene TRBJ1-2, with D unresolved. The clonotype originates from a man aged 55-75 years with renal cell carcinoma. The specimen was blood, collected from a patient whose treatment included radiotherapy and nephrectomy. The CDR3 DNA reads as TGTGCCAGCAGCTTATCGTGGGGTAATAACTATGGCTACACCTTC. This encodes CASSLSWGNNYGYTF.